This entry lists 24 T cell receptor beta chains sequenced from one sample in a study of technical replicates of blood from several donors. The assay was immunoSEQ multiplex PCR, and TCRdb's table has in-frame clones only and misses some. The data hold tens of thousands of clones, with approximately 96% observed a single time. Sequenced material: T cells isolated from PBMCs. Receptors originate from a human donor in good health.

The chain recombines TRBV5-1 with TRBJ2-5, with a weak D call TRBD2 (5 bases). The ends were cut back, 5 bases at V and 5 bases at J, with 13 bases in the middle. The CDR3 has 13 residues. Germline values: CDR1 SGHRS, CDR2 YFSETQ. The CDR3 DNA reads TGCGCCAGCAGTCTGGAAAAGCGGGAGACCCAGTACTTC. This sequence encodes CASSLEKRETQYF.

The chain links TRBV4-2 to TRBJ2-3, with TRBD2 identical over 11 bases. After removal of 1 base from V and 4 bases from J, the junction contained 7 bases not matched to a gene. Germline V gene data show CDR1 as LGHNA and CDR2 as YNFKEQ. The CDR3 is 17 residues long. The chain's CDR3 is CASSQGVSGGGSDTQYF. The CDR3 DNA reads TGTGCCAGCAGCCAAGGAGTTAGCGGGGGGGGGTCAGATACGCAGTATTTT.

The chain has TRBV9 and TRBJ2-1; D may be TRBD2 (6 bases). Per the germline V gene, CDR1 is SGDLS and CDR2 is YYNGEE. The CDR3 has 12 amino acids. Trimming shortened V by 2 bases and J by 9 bases, and 9 bases separated the two germline ends. Here the CDR3 reads CASSVTGVEQFF. CDR3 in DNA: TGTGCCAGCAGCGTCACGGGGGTTGAGCAGTTCTTC. The whole variable domain, remainder taken from reference TRBV9 and TRBJ2-1, is DSGVTQTPKHLITATGQRVTLRCSPRSGDLSVYWYQQSLDQGLQFLIQYYNGEERAKGNILERFSAQQFPDLHSELNLSSLELGDSALYFCASSVTGVEQFFGPGTRLTVL.

This clone has only one observation. The V call is TRBV4-1, the J call TRBJ2-5, with D hard to call. CDR1 MGHRA and CDR2 YSYEKL come from the germline V gene. Between the trimmed V and J ends, which lost 5 bases and 2 bases, there was a span of 9 bases. This CDR3 has 13 amino acids. The CDR3: CASSRPGQETQYF. The CDR3 DNA reads TGCGCCAGCAGCAGACCGGGTCAAGAGACCCAGTACTTC.

The chain recombines TRBV4-1 with TRBJ2-3; TRBD2 agrees at 11 bases. From germline, CDR1 is MGHRA and CDR2 YSYEKL. V shed 3 bases and J 10 bases; nucleotides not matched to a gene: 24. The CDR3 runs to 20 residues. As DNA, the CDR3 is TGCGCCAGCAGCCACCTTACAGGCGGTAGCGGGGGGGCCCAATCTTCTGCGCAGTATTTT. Translated, it gives CASSHLTGGSGGAQSSAQYF.

In this sample, this clone turned up once. This rearrangement joins TRBV30 to TRBJ1-3, with 9 positions matching TRBD1. Trimming took 2 bases from V and 2 from J; bases not matched to a gene: 4. The germline V gene encodes CDR1 GTSNPN and CDR2 SVGIG (reference sequence). The CDR3 has 15 amino acids. In nucleotides, the CDR3 is TGTGCCTGGAGTCCCGGACAGGGGCCTGGAAACACCATATATTTT. It codes for CAWSPGQGPGNTIYF.

Notes on this clone: Other DNA sequences in the sample encode the same CDR3. CDR3 region: CSVGDSSYEQYF. The CDR3, as DNA: TGCAGCGTTGGGGACAGCTCCTACGAGCAGTACTTC. The gene calls are TRBV29-1 and TRBJ2-7, with 7 bases lining up with TRBD1. Germline V gene sequence: CDR1 SQVTM, CDR2 ANQGSEA. V gave up 4 bases and J gave up 0 bases; unmatched junction bases: 0. The CDR3 spans 12 residues.

The rearrangement links TRBV7-3 to TRBJ1-1; D ambiguous. Germline V gives CDR1 SGHTA, CDR2 FQGTGA. The CDR3 is made up of 14 amino acids. The germline V and J ends were trimmed by 6 bases and 3 bases, with 14 bases remaining between them. The CDR3 DNA reads as TGTGCCAGCAGGGTTAGGGTCGGGGACACTGAAGCTTTCTTT. Translated: CASRVRVGDTEAFF.

This clone was seen once. Here the CDR3 DNA reads TGTGCCAGCAGTCAGGGGGCTTGGGACTATGGCTACACCTTC. The encoded protein is CASSQGAWDYGYTF. The chain couples TRBV7-6 to TRBJ1-2; 8 nucleotides line up with TRBD1. The CDR3 covers 14 residues. Germline lookup yields CDR1 SGHVS and CDR2 FNYEAQ. Trimming removed 6 bases from V and 3 bases from J; junction bases left unmatched: 6.

The chain uses TRBV15 and TRBJ2-7, with 8 positions matching TRBD2. The CDR3 consists of 16 residues. V was pared by 0 bases and J by 5 bases, with 9 bases of the junction left unmatched. Germline CDR1 and CDR2: LNHNV and YYDKDF (reference sequence). CDR3 nucleotides: TGTGCCACCAGCAGAGAACAAGGGACTAGGTCGGACGAGCAGTACTTC. Protein sequence: CATSREQGTRSDEQYF.

This chain uses TRBV28 with TRBJ2-3, with D perhaps TRBD1 (6 bases). Trimming removed 2 bases from V and 6 bases from J, with 15 bases in between. Germline assignment: CDR1 MDHEN and CDR2 SYDVKM. The CDR3 consists of 15 residues. Here the CDR3 reads CASSLRTGTSDTQYF. In DNA, the CDR3 is TGTGCCAGCAGTTTACGCACCGGGACATCGGATACGCAGTATTTT. Full variable domain (remainder filled in from reference TRBV28 and TRBJ2-3): DVKVTQSSRYLVKRTGEKVFLECVQDMDHENMFWYRQDPGLGLRLIYFSYDVKMKEKGDIPEGYSVSREKKERFSLILESASTNQTSMYLCASSLRTGTSDTQYFGPGTRLTVL.

The chain couples TRBV6-5 to TRBJ1-1; the match to TRBD1 covers 8 bases. The CDR3 spans 14 residues. Per germline, CDR1 MNHEY and CDR2 SVGAGI. V was pared by 0 bases and J by 3 bases, with 0 bases of the junction left unmatched. The CDR3 nucleotides read TGTGCCAGCAGTTACTCGACAGGGGACACTGAAGCTTTCTTT. This encodes CASSYSTGDTEAFF.

This sequence joins TRBV29-1 and TRBJ1-2; weak D call: TRBD1 (6 bases). V was trimmed by 0 bases and J by 5 bases, leaving 22 bases between them. The V gene's germline CDR1 is SQVTM and CDR2 ANQGSEA. The CDR3 loop spans 17 amino acids. This chain's CDR3 is CSVEDADPRGGNYGYTF. In DNA, the CDR3 is TGCAGCGTTGAAGATGCGGATCCCAGGGGAGGGAATTATGGCTACACCTTC. Combining the CDR3 with reference TRBV29-1 and TRBJ1-2 gives the whole variable domain SAVISQKPSRDICQRGTSLTIQCQVDSQVTMMFWYRQQPGQSLTLIATANQGSEATYESGFVIDKFPISRPNLTFSTLTVSNMSPEDSSIYLCSVEDADPRGGNYGYTFGSGTRLTVV.

The rearrangement joins TRBV14 to TRBJ2-1; 11 positions agree with TRBD2. The CDR3 totals 19 residues. The ends lost 5 bases at V and 4 bases at J; junction bases unmatched: 16. The germline V gene has CDR1 SGHDN and CDR2 FVKESK. The CDR3 is CASSGPWILAGGIYNEQFF. The CDR3 DNA sequence: TGTGCCAGCAGCGGCCCCTGGATCCTAGCGGGGGGTATATACAATGAGCAGTTCTTC.

The J gene is TRBJ2-7, the V gene TRBV5-4; 13 bases fit TRBD2. The J segment lost 3 bases and the V segment lost 4 bases, leaving 13 bases of the junction unmatched. Germline values: CDR1 SGHNT, CDR2 YYREEE (reference sequence). CDR3 length equals 18 residues. This CDR3 reads CASSRKTSGRALDYEQYF. CDR3 DNA: TGTGCCAGCAGCCGGAAAACTAGCGGGAGGGCCCTGGACTACGAGCAGTACTTC.

The chain recombines TRBV5-1 with TRBJ2-6, with 7 bases identical to TRBD1. J was trimmed by 2 bases and V by 4 bases; bases with no gene match: 6. The CDR3 totals 16 residues. The germline gives CDR1 SGHRS, CDR2 YFSETQ. In DNA, the CDR3 is TGCGCCAGCAGCACCGTGACAGGGACTGGGGCCAACGTCCTGACTTTC. Encoded protein: CASSTVTGTGANVLTF.

The chain has TRBV25-1 and TRBJ1-2; 7 bases fit TRBD1. The CDR3 runs to 14 residues. The V gene end was trimmed by 6 bases and the J gene end by 6 bases; junction bases not matched to a gene: 10. Germline-derived CDR1 and CDR2 are MGHDK and SYGVNS. CDR3 nucleotides: TGTGCCAGCAGGCCGACAGGGAGTATTCATGGCTACACCTTC. It encodes CASRPTGSIHGYTF.

This sequence joins TRBV9 and TRBJ2-2, with D hard to call. The V end was cut by 3 bases, the J end by 3 bases, with 12 bases between. From germline, CDR1 is SGDLS and CDR2 YYNGEE. CDR3 size: 15 residues. The CDR3 sequence is CASSGNERYTGELFF. The CDR3, as DNA: TGTGCCAGCAGCGGAAACGAGCGTTACACCGGGGAGCTGTTTTTT.

This chain links TRBV10-2 with TRBJ2-7; 8 bases are shared with TRBD1. J gave up 6 bases and V 0 bases, and 19 bases lay outside the gene matches. The CDR3 loop spans 19 amino acids. Germline CDR1 WSHSY, CDR2 SAAADI. The CDR3 reads CASSESTGLQGGLLGEQYF. Written as DNA, the CDR3 is TGCGCCAGCAGTGAGTCGACGGGGTTACAGGGGGGATTGCTCGGCGAGCAGTACTTC.

The rearrangement joins TRBV27 to TRBJ1-1; 7 bases align to TRBD1. The CDR3 is 16 residues long. After removal of 1 base from V and 4 bases from J, the junction contained 9 bases not matched to a gene. The V gene's germline CDR1 is MNHEY and CDR2 SMNVEV (reference sequence). CDR3 DNA: TGTGCCAGCAGTTTATTTCGTCTGCGGACAGGCACTGAAGCTTTCTTT. Translating it yields CASSLFRLRTGTEAFF.

V is TRBV6-1 and J is TRBJ2-2, with D tentatively TRBD2 (6 bases). Germline lookup yields CDR1 MNHNS and CDR2 SASEGT. CDR3 length: 14 residues. Trimming cost V 0 bases and J 5 bases, with 7 bases left between them. The CDR3 nucleotides are TGTGCCAGCAGTGAAGCCGCGGGAACCGGGGAGCTGTTTTTT. Its protein product is CASSEAAGTGELFF.

The rearrangement uses TRBV7-9 and TRBJ1-2, with D possibly being TRBD1 (5 bases). The CDR3 contains 14 residues. Trimming pared 0 bases from V and 3 bases from J, leaving 8 bases between. CDR1 and CDR2 (germline): SEHNR, FQNEAQ (reference sequence). CDR3 in DNA: TGTGCCAGCAGCTTAGCAGGGGCAGACTATGGCTACACCTTC. As protein: CASSLAGADYGYTF.

V and J are TRBV9 and TRBJ2-2; TRBD2 matches 16 bases. V lost 0 bases, J lost 6 bases, and 14 bases stayed unmatched. Germline-derived CDR1 and CDR2 are SGDLS and YYNGEE. This CDR3 comprises 21 residues. The CDR3 sequence: CASSVATDPGTSGGVAGELFF. The CDR3 nucleotides are TGTGCCAGCAGCGTAGCTACAGACCCAGGGACTAGCGGGGGGGTGGCCGGGGAGCTGTTTTTT.

V gene TRBV2 combines with J gene TRBJ2-2; 8 nucleotides align to TRBD1. The V gene end was trimmed by 11 bases and the J gene end by 6 bases; junction bases not matched to a gene: 8. This CDR3 is built from 13 residues. Germline values: CDR1 SNHLY, CDR2 FYNNEI. CDR3 bases: TGTGCCGTGCACACAGGGGGTGCCGGGGAGCTGTTTTTT. Its protein is CAVHTGGAGELFF.